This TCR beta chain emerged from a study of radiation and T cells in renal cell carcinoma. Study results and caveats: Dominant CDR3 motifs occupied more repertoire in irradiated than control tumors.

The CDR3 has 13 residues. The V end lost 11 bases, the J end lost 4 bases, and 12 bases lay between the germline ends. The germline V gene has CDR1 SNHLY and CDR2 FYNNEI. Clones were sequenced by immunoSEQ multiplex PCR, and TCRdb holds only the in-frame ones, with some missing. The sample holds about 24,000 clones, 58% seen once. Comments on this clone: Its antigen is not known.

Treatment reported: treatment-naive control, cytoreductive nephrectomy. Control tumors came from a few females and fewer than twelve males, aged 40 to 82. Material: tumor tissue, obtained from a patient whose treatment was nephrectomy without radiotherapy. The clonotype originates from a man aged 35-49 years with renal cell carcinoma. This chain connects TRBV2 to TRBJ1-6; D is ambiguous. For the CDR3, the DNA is TGTGCCGGCCGGGCAAATTATAATTCACCCCTCCACTTT. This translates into CAGRANYNSPLHF.